This TCR beta chain is from a study of identical twins. Every sampled donor was Caucasian and healthy. This CDR3 contains 16 residues. The germline V gene encodes CDR1 SQVTM and CDR2 ANQGSEA. V was pared by 3 bases and J by 3 bases, with 5 bases of the junction left unmatched. Using its own MiXCR run on the 5' RACE reads, TCRdb lists one record per CDR3 protein. This table holds around 680,000 distinct CDR3 sequences, more than 6.5% found once. A further study also used this sample, focusing on yellow fever vaccine responses in identical twins.

This clonotype was obtained from a woman aged 18-30 years in good health. The chain recombines TRBV29-1 with TRBJ2-4; 13 bases map to TRBD2. Input material: PBMCs. The CDR3 here is CSVDTSGRAVKNIQYF. CDR3 DNA sequence: TGCAGCGTTGACACTAGCGGGAGGGCCGTCAAAAACATTCAGTACTTC.